Listed here are 23 T cell receptor beta chains from one sample, sequenced in a study of blood T cell repertoires in COVID-19. Profiled with immunoSEQ multiplex PCR; TCRdb holds only in-frame clones, not every one. This repertoire shows some 120,000 clones, roughly four fifths found once; its top ten account for 16%. Sequenced: peripheral blood. These receptors all come from a woman in her fifties or sixties with acute or convalescent COVID-19.

The J gene is TRBJ1-2, the V gene TRBV19, with D unclear. V was cut by 9 bases and J by 2 bases, with 13 bases left in between. Germline loops: CDR1 LNHDA, CDR2 SQIVND (reference sequence). This CDR3 has 13 residues. CDR3 DNA: TGTGCCAGCAATGGAGGATGGAACTATGGCTACACCTTC. Its protein product is CASNGGWNYGYTF.

To note about this clone: In the same sample, other DNA sequences code for this CDR3. The chain carries TRBV5-1 and TRBJ2-3, with 9 bases fitting TRBD2. The CDR3 extends over 14 amino acids. CDR1 SGHRS and CDR2 YFSETQ come from the germline V gene. V shed 0 bases and J 4 bases; nucleotides not matched to a gene: 0. The CDR3: CASSLGTSADTQYF. In DNA, the CDR3 is TGCGCCAGCAGCTTGGGGACTAGCGCAGATACGCAGTATTTT.

This rearrangement joins TRBV7-2 to TRBJ1-4, with D unclear. The CDR3 length is 16 residues. Deletions cut 5 bases from V and 4 bases from J, with 17 bases between. Germline lookup yields CDR1 SGHTA and CDR2 FQGNSA. CDR3 DNA sequence: TGTGCCAGCAGCCCCAACTCGGGAAGCCTTAATGAAAAACTGTTTTTT. Translation: CASSPNSGSLNEKLFF.

This chain joins TRBV2 and TRBJ1-4; possibly TRBD1 for D (6 bases). Germline CDR1 is SNHLY and CDR2 is FYNNEI. The CDR3 is 14 amino acids. Trimming took 6 bases from V and 7 from J, leaving 15 bases between them. The DNA of the CDR3 is TGTGCCAGCAGGAAAACAGGGATGGTTGAAAAACTGTTTTTT. Protein product: CASRKTGMVEKLFF. Based on the CDR3 plus reference TRBV2 and TRBJ1-4, the full variable domain is EPEVTQTPSHQVTQMGQEVILRCVPISNHLYFYWYRQILGQKVEFLVSFYNNEISEKSEIFDDQFSVERPDGSNFTLKIRSTKLEDSAMYFCASRKTGMVEKLFFGSGTQLSVL.

The rearrangement links TRBV10-3 to TRBJ2-1, with 10 bases aligning to TRBD1. The CDR3 has 15 amino acids. Germline-derived CDR1 and CDR2 are ENHRY and SYGVKD. Trimming removed 6 bases from V and 8 bases from J; junction bases left unmatched: 10. CDR3 bases: TGTGCCATCAGGAAAGACAGGGGGCGAAGAGATGAGCAGTTCTTC. This sequence encodes CAIRKDRGRRDEQFF.

The V gene is TRBV27, the J gene TRBJ1-5; D gene unclear. Trimming stripped 5 bases from V and 2 bases from J, with 13 bases between. There are 15 residues in the CDR3. Per germline, CDR1 MNHEY and CDR2 SMNVEV (reference sequence). The CDR3 DNA is TGTGCCAGCAGTCCCCCGGGGAGCCGCAATCAGCCCCAGCATTTT. Its translation is CASSPPGSRNQPQHF.

This clone was recorded many times. The chain joins TRBV2 to TRBJ1-6, with 9 positions matching TRBD1. With V trimmed by 6 bases and J by 8 bases, 2 bases remained unmatched. Germline values: CDR1 SNHLY, CDR2 FYNNEI. This CDR3 is 13 amino acids long. The CDR3 sequence: CASSRTGDSPLHF. In DNA, the CDR3 is TGTGCCAGCAGCAGGACAGGGGATTCACCCCTCCACTTT.

This clone was seen a single time. The chain recombines TRBV7-9 with TRBJ1-2; TRBD1 matches 10 bases. V dropped 5 bases and J dropped 4; count of bases not matched to a gene: 7. CDR3 length: 15 residues. CDR1 is SEHNR, CDR2 FQNEAQ, per germline (reference sequence). The CDR3 DNA sequence: TGTGCCAGCAGCCGACAGGGGGCGAATTTCTATGGCTACACCTTC. Translated: CASSRQGANFYGYTF.

The V call is TRBV5-6, the J call TRBJ2-7, with 9 bases aligning to TRBD1. Germline assignment: CDR1 SGHDT and CDR2 YYEEEE. The CDR3 contains 14 residues. V was clipped by 3 bases and J by 11 bases; unmatched bases: 12. The CDR3 DNA reads TGTGCCAGCAGCTATTGGACAGGGGCAGAGGTGGAGTACTTC. Translation: CASSYWTGAEVEYF.

The chain employs TRBV28 and TRBJ1-5; TRBD1 is a possible D gene (5 bases). The CDR3 is 16 amino acids. The V gene lost 2 bases and the J gene lost 0 bases, with 11 bases spanning the gap. Germline V lookup: CDR1 MDHEN, CDR2 SYDVKM. This CDR3 reads CASSLGGLNSNQPQHF. CDR3 DNA: TGTGCCAGCAGTTTAGGGGGACTGAATAGCAATCAGCCCCAGCATTTT.

The CDR3 coding sequence is TGCAGTGCTGGCAGAACCGGGGAGCTGTTTTTT. Encoded protein: CSAGRTGELFF. The chain joins TRBV20-1 to TRBJ2-2; D uncertain. The V end lost 5 bases, the J end lost 5 bases, and 6 bases lay between the germline ends. The CDR3 runs 11 residues. Germline V lookup: CDR1 DFQATT, CDR2 SNEGSKA (reference sequence).

This clone showed up many times. The rearrangement uses TRBV5-1 and TRBJ1-1; D might be TRBD1 (6 bases). The length of the CDR3 is 13 residues. The V end was cut by 5 bases, the J end by 1 base, with 9 bases between. Germline loops: CDR1 SGHRS, CDR2 YFSETQ. This CDR3 is CASRQTGNTEAFF. CDR3 nucleotide sequence: TGCGCCAGCAGGCAGACAGGGAACACTGAAGCTTTCTTT. Variable domain in full (rest from reference TRBV5-1 and TRBJ1-1): KAGVTQTPRYLIKTRGQQVTLSCSPISGHRSVSWYQQTPGQGLQFLFEYFSETQRNKGNFPGRFSGRQFSNSRSEMNVSTLELGDSALYLCASRQTGNTEAFFGQGTRLTVV.

J is TRBJ2-3 and V is TRBV5-1, with TRBD2 identical over 8 bases. CDR1 is SGHRS, CDR2 YFSETQ, per germline. J was trimmed by 7 bases and V by 0 bases; bases with no gene match: 7. This CDR3 comprises 15 residues. The chain's CDR3 is CASSLAAGGRNTQYF. In nucleotides, the CDR3 is TGCGCCAGCAGCTTGGCGGCGGGGGGTCGGAATACGCAGTATTTT.

Only one count was recorded for this clone. CDR3 nucleotide sequence: TGTGCCAGCAGTTACTCAGGGACAGGTAATCAGCCCCAGCATTTT. It encodes CASSYSGTGNQPQHF. V and J are TRBV6-6 and TRBJ1-5, with 8 nucleotides matching TRBD1. The junction had 2 bases not matched to a gene; V was cut back by 0 bases and J by 4 bases. Germline V gene data show CDR1 as MNHNY and CDR2 as SVGAGI (reference sequence). The CDR3 is made up of 15 amino acids.

J is TRBJ1-2 and V is TRBV6-1; a possible D gene is TRBD1 (6 bases). This CDR3 has 14 amino acids. The germline V gene has CDR1 MNHNS and CDR2 SASEGT. V lost 2 bases to trimming and J lost 5 bases, with 12 bases between them. The CDR3 DNA reads as TGTGCCAGCAGTGAAACGAGGGACAAGTATGGCTACACCTTC. Residues: CASSETRDKYGYTF.

The chain carries TRBV13 and TRBJ2-2, with 8 bases aligning to TRBD2. V lost 3 bases to trimming and J lost 3 bases; unmatched junction nucleotides: 12. CDR3 length: 18 residues. Per germline, CDR1 PRHDT and CDR2 FYEKMQ (reference sequence). The CDR3 DNA sequence: TGTGCCAGCAGCTTGACTATCGTGCGGGGGGAGTACACCGGGGAGCTGTTTTTT. Residues: CASSLTIVRGEYTGELFF.

This chain connects TRBV19 to TRBJ2-7; TRBD1 matches at 10 bases. CDR3 length equals 15 residues. Germline trimming cut 5 bases from V and 7 bases from J; bases unmatched to any gene: 11. Germline loops: CDR1 LNHDA, CDR2 SQIVND (reference sequence). The CDR3 sequence: CASSEPGQGREEQYF. For the CDR3, the DNA is TGTGCCAGTAGTGAACCGGGACAGGGGCGGGAAGAGCAGTACTTC.

The V call is TRBV7-3, the J call TRBJ1-2; D remains unclear. CDR1 SGHTA and CDR2 FQGTGA come from the germline V gene. The germline V and J ends were trimmed by 0 bases and 3 bases, with 5 bases remaining between them. The CDR3 covers 13 residues. The CDR3 DNA reads as TGTGCCAGCAGCTTAACGGCAGACTATGGCTACACCTTC. Protein sequence: CASSLTADYGYTF.

The chain combines TRBV18 with TRBJ1-3; 11 nucleotides agree with TRBD1. CDR3 length: 17 amino acids. The V gene's germline CDR1 is KGHSH and CDR2 LQKENI. The V and J ends lost 4 bases and 0 bases, in that order; junction bases with no gene match: 5. The CDR3 is CASSLGQGADSGNTIYF. The CDR3 nucleotides are TGTGCCAGCTCACTCGGACAGGGGGCGGACTCTGGAAACACCATATATTTT.

This chain connects TRBV11-2 to TRBJ1-6; D perhaps matches TRBD1 (6 bases). Per germline, CDR1 SGHAT and CDR2 FQNNGV. Deletions cut 1 base from V and 1 base from J, with 8 bases between. The CDR3 is 16 residues long. CDR3 DNA sequence: TGTGCCAGCAGCTTAGGCACAGGGTCCTATAATTCACCCCTCCACTTT. It translates to CASSLGTGSYNSPLHF. The whole variable domain, remainder taken from reference TRBV11-2 and TRBJ1-6, is EAGVAQSPRYKIIEKRQSVAFWCNPISGHATLYWYQQILGQGPKLLIQFQNNGVVDDSQLPKDRFSAERLKGVDSTLKIQPAKLEDSAVYLCASSLGTGSYNSPLHFGNGTRLTVT.

The chain is built from TRBV7-3 and TRBJ1-6; D is ambiguous. V shed 2 bases and J shed 7 bases, with 12 bases lying between them. This CDR3 region has 15 residues. In germline, CDR1 is SGHTA, CDR2 FQGTGA. In DNA form, the CDR3 reads TGTGCCAGCAGCTTAGGAGGTCCGGCGAATTCACCCCTCCACTTT. It specifies CASSLGGPANSPLHF.

This CDR3 reads CASSLTTGGENTIYF. The CDR3 region has the DNA TGTGCCAGCAGTTTGACCACAGGGGGCGAAAACACCATATATTTT. The chain employs TRBV6-6 and TRBJ1-3; the match to TRBD1 covers 9 bases. V trimming: 4 bases; J trimming: 6 bases; junction bases outside the gene matches: 7. CDR3 length: 15 amino acids. Germline-derived CDR1 and CDR2 are MNHNY and SVGAGI (reference sequence).

The chain recombines TRBV10-3 with TRBJ2-7; no firm D call. Per the germline V gene, CDR1 is ENHRY and CDR2 is SYGVKD. The CDR3 is made up of 13 amino acids. Between the trimmed V and J ends, which lost 7 bases and 0 bases, there was a span of 10 bases. In nucleotides, the CDR3 is TGTGCCATCACCCCTTCGGTCTCCTACGAGCAGTACTTC. Translation gives CAITPSVSYEQYF.